This paragraph covers one TCR beta chain sequence. Its antigen remains unknown. The data are from a study of T cell responses to AZD1222 COVID-19 vaccine. Study-level information: Second-dose intervals of approximately 4 or approximately 12 weeks were pooled. Findings of the study overall: At baseline, seropositivity was found in only a handful of AZD1222 recipients. The sample set comprised mostly white British donors with more females, and clonal diversity was possibly underestimated.

Clones were sequenced by immunoSEQ multiplex PCR, and TCRdb holds only the in-frame ones, with some missing. The table lists some 120,000 clones, 70% to 90% of them singletons. The CDR3 contains 14 residues. The germline CDR1 and CDR2 sequences are LGHNA and YSLEER. V shed 1 base and J shed 9 bases, with 13 bases lying between them. The TCR originated in an adult in good health. The chain uses TRBV4-3 and TRBJ2-1; possible D gene TRBD2, 5 bases. This material consisted of peripheral blood, taken on day 0 of AZD1222 vaccination. This chain's CDR3 is CASSQVETEGEQFF. CDR3 sequence (DNA): TGCGCCAGCAGCCAAGTAGAAACCGAGGGTGAGCAGTTCTTC.